The present T cell receptor beta chain was sequenced within a study of response to subunit inactivated influenza vaccine. TCRdb called the RT-PCR reads again in MiXCR, with one record for every CDR3 protein. Of about 190,000 distinct CDR3 sequences in the sample, 13% to 15% were seen once. Findings and limits, study-wide: Each seasonal influenza vaccination, the authors suggested, recruits few new T cells.

Deletions cut 8 bases from V and 0 bases from J, with 4 bases between. The CDR3 consists of 12 residues. Concerning this clonotype itself: Its antigen is still unknown.

The receptor's source is a man aged 50 or older who received an inactivated influenza vaccine. The material was CD8+ T cells sorted from PBMCs, obtained roughly 5 days after vaccination. The chain uses TRBV12-3 or TRBV12-4 and TRBJ2-2; D gene unclear. CDR3 sequence: CASAPNTGELFF. CDR3 DNA: TGTGCCAGCGCTCCGAACACCGGGGAGCTGTTTTTT.